Presented here are 20 T cell receptor beta chains from one specimen sequenced in a study of T cell responses to AZD1222 COVID-19 vaccine. TCRdb's table, derived via immunoSEQ multiplex PCR, lists solely in-frame clones and lacks some. The sample includes fewer than 200,000 clones, roughly 85% seen only once; the top ten take around 1%. The sample here was peripheral blood, taken 28 days after the second AZD1222 dose. These TCRs come from an adult who received the AZD1222 COVID-19 vaccine.

This sequence joins TRBV6-4 and TRBJ2-2; 10 nucleotides agree with TRBD1. CDR3 length: 16 residues. CDR1 and CDR2 (germline): MRHNA, SNTAGT. V gave up 4 bases and J gave up 7 bases; unmatched junction bases: 9. CDR3 sequence: CASSATPGQGSGELFF. In DNA, the CDR3 is TGTGCCAGCAGTGCCACGCCGGGACAGGGGAGCGGGGAGCTGTTTTTT.

V usage is TRBV7-9 and J usage is TRBJ2-5; TRBD2 matches at 8 bases. The CDR3 runs to 16 residues. The V segment lost 4 bases and the J segment 0 bases; nucleotides outside the gene matches: 7. Looked up from germline, CDR1 is SEHNR and CDR2 is FQNEAQ (reference sequence). The CDR3 DNA reads TGTGCCAGCAGCTCCCCACGGGGGGGGGACCAAGAGACCCAGTACTTC. Translation: CASSSPRGGDQETQYF. Drawing the rest from reference TRBV7-9 and TRBJ2-5, the complete variable domain is DTGVSQNPRHKITKRGQNVTFRCDPISEHNRLYWYRQTLGQGPEFLTYFQNEAQLEKSRLLSDRFSAERPKGSFSTLEIQRTEQGDSAMYLCASSSPRGGDQETQYFGPGTRLLVL.

The CDR3 is CATSHRDPGELFF. The CDR3 DNA reads TGTGCCACCAGCCATCGGGACCCCGGGGAGCTGTTTTTT. The chain combines TRBV15 with TRBJ2-2; possibly TRBD1 or TRBD2 for D (5 bases each). CDR3 size: 13 residues. Germline loops: CDR1 LNHNV, CDR2 YYDKDF (reference sequence). The germline V and J ends were trimmed by 5 bases and 6 bases, with 10 bases remaining between them. Complete variable domain (other parts from reference TRBV15 and TRBJ2-2): DAMVIQNPRYQVTQFGKPVTLSCSQTLNHNVMYWYQQKSSQAPKLLFHYYDKDFNNEADTPDNFQSRRPNTSFCFLDIRSPGLGDTAMYLCATSHRDPGELFFGEGSRLTVL.

This clone has just a few counts. This chain uses TRBV6-4 with TRBJ2-7; no firm D call. This CDR3 spans 13 amino acids. Germline-derived CDR1 and CDR2 are MRHNA and SNTAGT. V shed 2 bases and J shed 4 bases, with 9 bases lying between them. The CDR3: CASSDAGEYEQYF. As DNA, the CDR3 is TGTGCCAGCAGTGACGCTGGTGAATACGAGCAGTACTTC.

The V gene is TRBV10-2, the J gene TRBJ1-1, with a weak D call TRBD1 (5 bases). This CDR3 has 15 amino acids. Trimming stripped 7 bases from V and 4 bases from J, with 19 bases between. The germline CDR1 and CDR2 sequences are WSHSY and SAAADI. The CDR3 DNA follows: TGCGCCAGCAAGGGTGGTCCTGGGGGGGGCACTGAAGCTTTCTTT. Protein sequence: CASKGGPGGGTEAFF.

This chain links TRBV5-1 with TRBJ2-7; 8 bases map to TRBD2. The CDR3 totals 13 residues. Unmatched junction bases numbered 2, after V lost 5 bases and J lost 1 base. Germline V CDR1 and CDR2: SGHRS, YFSETQ. The CDR3 sequence is CASRLAASYEQYF. CDR3 coding DNA: TGCGCCAGCAGACTAGCGGCGTCCTACGAGCAGTACTTC. The variable domain in full, with the rest retrieved from reference TRBV5-1 and TRBJ2-7, is KAGVTQTPRYLIKTRGQQVTLSCSPISGHRSVSWYQQTPGQGLQFLFEYFSETQRNKGNFPGRFSGRQFSNSRSEMNVSTLELGDSALYLCASRLAASYEQYFGPGTRLTVT.

This clone was seen only once. The chain couples TRBV9 to TRBJ1-2; 9 bases fit TRBD1. V shed 4 bases, J shed 5 bases, and the junction held 12 bases outside the gene matches. CDR1 SGDLS and CDR2 YYNGEE come from the germline V gene. The CDR3 runs 16 residues. CDR3 DNA: TGTGCCAGCAGCTTGCCCGACAGGGGGGTATTTTATGGCTACACCTTC. This gives the protein CASSLPDRGVFYGYTF.

The chain has TRBV6-5 and TRBJ1-4; a weak D match, TRBD1 (5 bases). Germline V gene lookup returns CDR1 MNHEY and CDR2 SVGAGI. The CDR3 runs to 15 residues. Deletions cut 6 bases from V and 4 bases from J, with 15 bases between. CDR3 bases: TGTGCCAGCAGCCAGGGATGGCGCATTAATGAAAAACTGTTTTTT. Translated, it gives CASSQGWRINEKLFF.

The chain joins TRBV7-2 to TRBJ1-2, with 7 nucleotides matching TRBD1. J gave up 4 bases and V 3 bases, and 5 bases lay outside the gene matches. CDR3 length: 14 amino acids. CDR1 is SGHTA and CDR2 is FQGNSA in the germline V gene. The CDR3 bases are TGTGCCAGCAGCTTTACAAACAGGGGCTATGGCTACACCTTC. Its protein product is CASSFTNRGYGYTF.

The rearrangement uses TRBV5-6 and TRBJ2-5; 8 positions agree with TRBD1. Germline CDR1 SGHDT, CDR2 YYEEEE. CDR3 length: 16 amino acids. The trim removed 0 bases at V and 5 bases at J, leaving 9 bases unmatched. Written as DNA, the CDR3 is TGTGCCAGCAGCTTGGGCCCCCCAGGGGGCAGGGAGACCCAGTACTTC. Translation: CASSLGPPGGRETQYF.

The CDR3 DNA sequence: TGTGCCAGCGCAGACAGGTGGGACACTGAAGCTTTCTTT. It encodes CASADRWDTEAFF. This chain joins TRBV21-1 and TRBJ1-1; TRBD1 is the table's D call, not checked against the DNA. TRBV21-1 is a pseudogene. This CDR3 comprises 13 residues.

Details on this clone: At one end the junction does not follow the germline gene, possibly because of a read error. This sequence joins TRBV11-2 and TRBJ1-3; D unresolved. The CDR3 length is 11 residues. Germline CDR1 SGHAT, CDR2 FQNNGV. CDR3 sequence reads: CASSSAAVLNF. Here the CDR3 DNA reads TGTGCCAGCAGTTCTGCGGCGGTCCTAAATTTT.

With respect to this clone: Other nucleotide sequences in the sample specify the same CDR3. The chain links TRBV7-6 to TRBJ2-7; TRBD2 agrees at 7 bases. Unmatched junction bases numbered 5, after V lost 0 bases and J lost 3 bases. The CDR3 contains 15 residues. From germline, CDR1 is SGHVS and CDR2 FNYEAQ. This CDR3 is CASSLAASGLYEQYF. CDR3 sequence (DNA): TGTGCCAGCAGCTTAGCGGCTAGCGGCCTCTACGAGCAGTACTTC.

The rearrangement links TRBV3-1 (or the pseudogene TRBV3-2) to TRBJ1-6; 8 bases fit TRBD1. Germline V gene data show CDR1 as LGHDT and CDR2 as YNNKEL (reference sequence). The CDR3 totals 14 residues. Germline trimming cut 3 bases from V and 6 bases from J; bases unmatched to any gene: 1. Here the CDR3 DNA reads TGTGCCAGCAGCCATGGACAGGGTAATTCACCCCTCCACTTT. It encodes CASSHGQGNSPLHF.

This sequence joins TRBV18 and TRBJ2-4, with a weak D call TRBD2 (5 bases). From germline, CDR1 is KGHSH and CDR2 LQKENI. The V and J ends lost 2 bases and 1 base respectively, with 12 bases between them. The CDR3 has 16 amino acids. CDR3: CASSPSEPGAKNIQYF. CDR3 bases: TGTGCCAGCTCACCATCAGAGCCGGGGGCCAAAAACATTCAGTACTTC. The full variable domain, with the rest looked up from reference TRBV18 and TRBJ2-4, is NAGVMQNPRHLVRRRGQEARLRCSPMKGHSHVYWYRQLPEEGLKFMVYLQKENIIDESGMPKERFSAEFPKEGPSILRIQQVVRGDSAAYFCASSPSEPGAKNIQYFGAGTRLSVL.

With respect to this clone: The sample holds other DNA sequences that translate to the same CDR3. The chain joins TRBV7-6 to TRBJ2-7; D may correspond to TRBD1 or TRBD2 (5 bases each). Deletions cut 1 base from V and 0 bases from J, with 10 bases between. CDR1 is SGHVS and CDR2 is FNYEAQ in the germline V gene. CDR3 length: 15 amino acids. The CDR3 is CASSLGAGSSYEQYF. The CDR3 nucleotides are TGTGCCAGCAGCTTAGGTGCAGGGAGCTCCTACGAGCAGTACTTC.

The V and J genes are TRBV5-5 and TRBJ1-6, with no clear D. Trimming removed 0 bases at V and 5 bases at J, with 6 bases between. The CDR3 sequence is 14 residues long. The germline gives CDR1 SGHKS, CDR2 YYEKEE (reference sequence). The CDR3 DNA reads TGTGCCAGCAGCTTGGTGCCAGATAATTCACCCCTCCACTTT. This sequence encodes CASSLVPDNSPLHF.

CDR3 sequence: CASSLANSYEQYF. The CDR3 DNA reads as TGTGCCAGCAGCTTGGCCAACTCCTACGAGCAGTACTTC. The chain has TRBV5-4 and TRBJ2-7, with D unclear. CDR1 and CDR2 (germline): SGHNT, YYREEE (reference sequence). CDR3 length: 13 amino acids. Trimming left V 0 bases short and J 0 bases short, with 4 bases between.

This chain links TRBV15 with TRBJ1-5, with D possibly matching TRBD1 (5 bases). The V end lost 0 bases, the J end lost 9 bases, and 9 bases lay between the germline ends. The germline V gene has CDR1 LNHNV and CDR2 YYDKDF (reference sequence). The CDR3 spans 13 residues. Written as DNA, the CDR3 is TGTGCCACCAGCAGAGATTTGGGGGGGCCCCAGCATTTT. This encodes CATSRDLGGPQHF.

This chain joins TRBV5-8 and TRBJ2-5, with a weak D call TRBD1 (6 bases). V shed 4 bases and J shed 4 bases, with 17 bases lying between them. The V gene's germline CDR1 is SGHTS and CDR2 YDEGEE. The CDR3 extends over 15 amino acids. The CDR3 DNA sequence: TGTGCCAGCAGCCCTAAGGACAGAATCCGAGAGACCCAGTACTTC. Translation: CASSPKDRIRETQYF.